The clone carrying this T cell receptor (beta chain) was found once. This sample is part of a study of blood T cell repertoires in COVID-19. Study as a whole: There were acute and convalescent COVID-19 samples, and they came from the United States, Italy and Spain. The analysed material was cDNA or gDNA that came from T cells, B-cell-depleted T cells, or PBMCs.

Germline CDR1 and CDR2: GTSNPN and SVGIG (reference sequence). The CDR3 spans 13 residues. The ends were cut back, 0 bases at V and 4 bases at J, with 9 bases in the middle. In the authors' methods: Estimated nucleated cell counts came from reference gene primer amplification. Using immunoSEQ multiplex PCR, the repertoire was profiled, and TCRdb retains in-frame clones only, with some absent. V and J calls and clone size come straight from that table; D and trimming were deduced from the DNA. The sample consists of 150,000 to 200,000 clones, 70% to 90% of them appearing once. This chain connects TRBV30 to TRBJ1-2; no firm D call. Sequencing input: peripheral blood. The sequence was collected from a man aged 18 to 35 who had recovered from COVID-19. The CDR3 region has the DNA TGTGCCTGGAGTGTTCAGTTTCTCTATGGCTACACCTTC. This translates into CAWSVQFLYGYTF.